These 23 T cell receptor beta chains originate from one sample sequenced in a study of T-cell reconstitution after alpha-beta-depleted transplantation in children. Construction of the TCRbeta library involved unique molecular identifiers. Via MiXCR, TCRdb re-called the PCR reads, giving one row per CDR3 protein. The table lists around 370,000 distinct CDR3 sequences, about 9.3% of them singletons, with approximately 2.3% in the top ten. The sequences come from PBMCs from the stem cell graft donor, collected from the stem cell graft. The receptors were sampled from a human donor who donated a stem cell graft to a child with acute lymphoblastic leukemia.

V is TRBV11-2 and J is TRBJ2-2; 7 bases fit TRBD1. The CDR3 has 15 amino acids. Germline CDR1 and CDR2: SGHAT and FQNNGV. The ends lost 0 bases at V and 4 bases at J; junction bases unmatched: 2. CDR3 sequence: CASSLEGQFTGELFF. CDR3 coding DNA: TGTGCCAGCAGCTTAGAGGGACAGTTCACCGGGGAGCTGTTTTTT.

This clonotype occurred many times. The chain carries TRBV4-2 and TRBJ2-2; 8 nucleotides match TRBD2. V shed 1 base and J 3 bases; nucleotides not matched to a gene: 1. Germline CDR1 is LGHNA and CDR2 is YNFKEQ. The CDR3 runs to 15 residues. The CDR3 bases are TGTGCCAGCAGCCAAGGAGCGGGAGACACCGGGGAGCTGTTTTTT. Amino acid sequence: CASSQGAGDTGELFF.

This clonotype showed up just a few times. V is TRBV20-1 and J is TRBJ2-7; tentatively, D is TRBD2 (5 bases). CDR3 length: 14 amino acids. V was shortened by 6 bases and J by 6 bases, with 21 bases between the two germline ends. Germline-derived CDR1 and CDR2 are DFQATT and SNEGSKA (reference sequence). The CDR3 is CSAEASTRGSEQYF. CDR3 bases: TGCAGTGCCGAGGCTAGCACCCGAGGGAGCGAGCAGTACTTC.

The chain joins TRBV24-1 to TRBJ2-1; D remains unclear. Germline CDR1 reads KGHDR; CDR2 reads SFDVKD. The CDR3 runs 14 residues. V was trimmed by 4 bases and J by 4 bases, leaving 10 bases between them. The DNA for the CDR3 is TGTGCCACCAGTGACACGACACGGTACAATGAGCAGTTCTTC. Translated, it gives CATSDTTRYNEQFF.

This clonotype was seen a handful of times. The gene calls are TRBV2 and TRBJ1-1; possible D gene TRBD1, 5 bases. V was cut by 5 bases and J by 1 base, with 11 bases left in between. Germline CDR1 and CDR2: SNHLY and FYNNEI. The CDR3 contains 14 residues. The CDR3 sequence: CASSRQLANTEAFF. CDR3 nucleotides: TGTGCCAGCAGTCGACAGTTGGCGAACACTGAAGCTTTCTTT.

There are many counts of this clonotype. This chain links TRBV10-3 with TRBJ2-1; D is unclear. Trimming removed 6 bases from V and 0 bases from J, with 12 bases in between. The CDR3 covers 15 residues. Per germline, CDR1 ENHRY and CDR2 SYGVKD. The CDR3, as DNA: TGTGCCATCAGCGAGAAGGGCCCCTCCTACAATGAGCAGTTCTTC. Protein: CAISEKGPSYNEQFF.

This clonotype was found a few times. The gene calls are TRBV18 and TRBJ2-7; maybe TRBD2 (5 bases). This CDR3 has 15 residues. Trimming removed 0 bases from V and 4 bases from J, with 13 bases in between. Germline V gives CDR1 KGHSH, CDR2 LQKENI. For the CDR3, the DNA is TGTGCCAGCTCACCACCTGATAGCGCAAGGTACGAGCAGTACTTC. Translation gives CASSPPDSARYEQYF.

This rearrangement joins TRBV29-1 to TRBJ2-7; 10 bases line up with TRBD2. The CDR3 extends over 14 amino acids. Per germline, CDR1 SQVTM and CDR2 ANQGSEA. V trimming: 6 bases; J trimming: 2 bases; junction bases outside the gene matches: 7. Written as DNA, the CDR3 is TGCAGCGTACCCCTAGCGGGAGACCCCTACGAGCAGTACTTC. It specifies CSVPLAGDPYEQYF.

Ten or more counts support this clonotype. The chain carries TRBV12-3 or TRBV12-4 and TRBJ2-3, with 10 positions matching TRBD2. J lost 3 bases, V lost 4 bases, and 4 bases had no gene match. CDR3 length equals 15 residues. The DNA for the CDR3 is TGTGCCAGCAGTTCCAGCGGGAGGGGTACAGATACGCAGTATTTT. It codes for CASSSSGRGTDTQYF.

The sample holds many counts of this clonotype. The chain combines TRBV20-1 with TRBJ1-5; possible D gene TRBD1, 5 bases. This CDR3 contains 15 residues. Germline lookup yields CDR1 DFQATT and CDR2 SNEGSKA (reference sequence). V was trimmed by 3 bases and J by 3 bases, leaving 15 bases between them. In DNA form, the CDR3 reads TGCAGTGCTAGGGACCAGGGAAGGAACAATCAGCCCCAGCATTTT. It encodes CSARDQGRNNQPQHF.

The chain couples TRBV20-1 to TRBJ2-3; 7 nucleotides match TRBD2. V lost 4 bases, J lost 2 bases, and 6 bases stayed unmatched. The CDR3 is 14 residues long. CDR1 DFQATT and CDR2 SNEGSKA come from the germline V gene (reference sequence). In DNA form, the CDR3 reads TGCAGTGCTAAAATAGCGGGCCTCACAGATACGCAGTATTTT. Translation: CSAKIAGLTDTQYF.

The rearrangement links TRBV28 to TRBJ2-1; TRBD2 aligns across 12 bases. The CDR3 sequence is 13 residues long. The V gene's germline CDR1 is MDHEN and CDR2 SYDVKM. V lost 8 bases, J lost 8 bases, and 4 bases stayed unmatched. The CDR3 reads CASGRLAGDEQFF. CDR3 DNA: TGTGCCAGCGGGCGACTAGCGGGAGATGAGCAGTTCTTC. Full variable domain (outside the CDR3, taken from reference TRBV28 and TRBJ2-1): DVKVTQSSRYLVKRTGEKVFLECVQDMDHENMFWYRQDPGLGLRLIYFSYDVKMKEKGDIPEGYSVSREKKERFSLILESASTNQTSMYLCASGRLAGDEQFFGPGTRLTVL.

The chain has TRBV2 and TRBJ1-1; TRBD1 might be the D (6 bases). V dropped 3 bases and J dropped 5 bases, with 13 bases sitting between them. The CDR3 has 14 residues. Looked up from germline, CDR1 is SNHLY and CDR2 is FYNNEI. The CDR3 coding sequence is TGTGCCAGCAGTGAGCGGGGGGCTGGGACTGAAGCTTTCTTT. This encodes CASSERGAGTEAFF.

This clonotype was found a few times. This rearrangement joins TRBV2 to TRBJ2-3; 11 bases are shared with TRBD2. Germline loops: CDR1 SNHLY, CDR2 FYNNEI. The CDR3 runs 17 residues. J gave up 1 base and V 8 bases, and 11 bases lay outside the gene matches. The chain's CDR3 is CASAIRTSGSRTDTQYF. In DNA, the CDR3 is TGTGCCAGCGCCATACGGACTAGCGGGTCTCGCACAGATACGCAGTATTTT.

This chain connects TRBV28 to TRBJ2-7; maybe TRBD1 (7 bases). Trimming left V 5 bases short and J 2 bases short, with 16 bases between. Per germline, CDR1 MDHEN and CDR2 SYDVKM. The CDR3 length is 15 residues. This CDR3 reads CASSLAGGSTYEQYF. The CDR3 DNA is TGTGCCAGCAGTCTGGCAGGGGGGTCAACCTACGAGCAGTACTTC.

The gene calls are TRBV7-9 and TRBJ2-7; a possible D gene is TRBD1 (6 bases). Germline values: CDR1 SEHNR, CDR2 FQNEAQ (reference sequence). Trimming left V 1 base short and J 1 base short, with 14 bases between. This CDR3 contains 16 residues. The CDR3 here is CASSLGRGERSYEQYF. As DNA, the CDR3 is TGTGCCAGCAGCTTAGGCAGGGGAGAGAGATCCTACGAGCAGTACTTC.

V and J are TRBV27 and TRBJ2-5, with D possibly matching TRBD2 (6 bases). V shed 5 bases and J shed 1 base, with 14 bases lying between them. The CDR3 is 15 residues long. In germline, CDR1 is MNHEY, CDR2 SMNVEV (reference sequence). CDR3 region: CASSPAGWPQETQYF. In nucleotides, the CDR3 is TGTGCCAGCAGTCCCGCGGGGTGGCCCCAAGAGACCCAGTACTTC.

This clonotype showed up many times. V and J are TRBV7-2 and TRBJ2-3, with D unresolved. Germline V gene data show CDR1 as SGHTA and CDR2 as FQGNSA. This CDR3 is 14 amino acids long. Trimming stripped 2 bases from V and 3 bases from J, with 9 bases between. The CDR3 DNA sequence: TGTGCCAGCAGCTTAAACGTAAGGACAGATACGCAGTATTTT. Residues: CASSLNVRTDTQYF. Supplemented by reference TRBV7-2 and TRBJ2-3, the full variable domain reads GAGVSQSPSNKVTEKGKDVELRCDPISGHTALYWYRQSLGQGLEFLIYFQGNSAPDKSGLPSDRFSAERTGGSVSTLTIQRTQQEDSAVYLCASSLNVRTDTQYFGPGTRLTVL.

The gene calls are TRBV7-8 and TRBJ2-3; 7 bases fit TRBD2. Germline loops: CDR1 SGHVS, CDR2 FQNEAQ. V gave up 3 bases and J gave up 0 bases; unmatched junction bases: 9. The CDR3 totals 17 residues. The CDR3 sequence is CASSFLGRERSTDTQYF. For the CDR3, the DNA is TGTGCCAGCAGCTTTTTAGGGCGGGAGCGGAGCACAGATACGCAGTATTTT.

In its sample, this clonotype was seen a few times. The chain's CDR3 is CAWSGGAGYTEAFF. DNA of the CDR3: TGTGCCTGGAGTGGAGGGGCGGGGTACACTGAAGCTTTCTTT. This chain connects TRBV30 to TRBJ1-1; perhaps TRBD1 as D (5 bases). The CDR3 covers 14 residues. Germline V gene lookup returns CDR1 GTSNPN and CDR2 SVGIG (reference sequence). V gave up 1 base and J gave up 3 bases, with 12 bases separating them.

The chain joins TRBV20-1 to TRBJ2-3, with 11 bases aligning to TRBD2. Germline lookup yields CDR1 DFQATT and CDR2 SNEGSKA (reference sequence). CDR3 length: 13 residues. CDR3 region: CSGTSGLTDTQYF. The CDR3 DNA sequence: TGCAGCGGGACTAGCGGTCTCACAGATACGCAGTATTTT.

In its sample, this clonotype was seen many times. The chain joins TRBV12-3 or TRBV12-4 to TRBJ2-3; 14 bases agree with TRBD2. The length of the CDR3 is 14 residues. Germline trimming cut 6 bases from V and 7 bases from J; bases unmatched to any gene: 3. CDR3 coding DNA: TGTGCCAGCAGGACTAGCGGGAGGGCCTATACGCAGTATTTT. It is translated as CASRTSGRAYTQYF.

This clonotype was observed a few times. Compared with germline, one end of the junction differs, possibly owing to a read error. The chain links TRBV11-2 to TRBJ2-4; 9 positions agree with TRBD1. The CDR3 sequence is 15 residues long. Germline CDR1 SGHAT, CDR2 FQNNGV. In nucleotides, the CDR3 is TGTGCCAGCAGCTTAGGGACAGGGGTGGGAAACAGTCAGTACTTC. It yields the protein CASSLGTGVGNSQYF.